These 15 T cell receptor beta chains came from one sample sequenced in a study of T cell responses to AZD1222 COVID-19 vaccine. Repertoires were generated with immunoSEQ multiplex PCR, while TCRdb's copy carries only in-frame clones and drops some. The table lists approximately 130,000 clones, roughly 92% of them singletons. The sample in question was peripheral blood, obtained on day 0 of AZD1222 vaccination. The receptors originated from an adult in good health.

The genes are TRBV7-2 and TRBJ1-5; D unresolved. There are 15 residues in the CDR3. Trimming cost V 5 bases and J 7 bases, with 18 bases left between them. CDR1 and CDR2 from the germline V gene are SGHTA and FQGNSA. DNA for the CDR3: TGTGCCAGCAGCCCCGCCGAGGGTTTGCGGCAGCCCCAGCATTTT. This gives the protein CASSPAEGLRQPQHF.

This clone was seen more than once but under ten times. CDR3 in DNA: TGTGCCAGCAGAACTATGGGGAGAAGCTCCTACGAGCAGTACTTC. Residues: CASRTMGRSSYEQYF. J is TRBJ2-7 and V is TRBV6-5; maybe TRBD2 (5 bases). CDR3 length: 15 amino acids. Trimming stripped 6 bases from V and 0 bases from J, with 15 bases between. Looked up from germline, CDR1 is MNHEY and CDR2 is SVGAGI.

In DNA, the CDR3 is TGTGCCAGCAGCTTGGCGCAGGGTCTGAACACTGAAGCTTTCTTT. It yields the protein CASSLAQGLNTEAFF. The gene calls are TRBV5-4 and TRBJ1-1, with D possibly being TRBD1 (5 bases). This CDR3 comprises 15 residues. Trimming took off 0 bases at V and 0 bases at J, with 9 bases between the two ends. Germline V gene sequence: CDR1 SGHNT, CDR2 YYREEE (reference sequence).

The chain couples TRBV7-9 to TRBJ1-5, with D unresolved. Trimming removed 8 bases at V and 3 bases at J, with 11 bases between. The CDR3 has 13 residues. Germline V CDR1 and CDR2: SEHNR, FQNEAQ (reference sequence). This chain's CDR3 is CASQSYTNQPQHF. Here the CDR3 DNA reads TGTGCCAGCCAATCATACACCAATCAGCCCCAGCATTTT.

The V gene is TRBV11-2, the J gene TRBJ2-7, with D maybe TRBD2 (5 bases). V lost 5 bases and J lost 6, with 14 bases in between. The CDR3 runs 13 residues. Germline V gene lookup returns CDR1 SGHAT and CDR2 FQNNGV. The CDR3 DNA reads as TGTGCCAGCAGCCCCGGACTGGGCCCCGAGCAGTACTTC. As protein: CASSPGLGPEQYF.

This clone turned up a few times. The CDR3 DNA follows: TGTGCCAGCAGTGCCGGTCCCGCCTCGGGTGAAGCTTTCTTT. This sequence encodes CASSAGPASGEAFF. This chain joins TRBV2 and TRBJ1-1; D is unclear. The V gene lost 4 bases and the J gene lost 7 bases, with 16 bases spanning the gap. The CDR3 is 14 amino acids. From germline, CDR1 is SNHLY and CDR2 FYNNEI.

The CDR3 sequence is CASSDNPSGTEAFF. CDR3 nucleotide sequence: TGTGCCAGCAGTGACAACCCATCCGGGACTGAAGCTTTCTTT. The chain uses TRBV2 and TRBJ1-1; no definite D call. V was trimmed by 3 bases and J by 5 bases, leaving 13 bases between them. The germline gives CDR1 SNHLY, CDR2 FYNNEI. The CDR3 consists of 14 residues.

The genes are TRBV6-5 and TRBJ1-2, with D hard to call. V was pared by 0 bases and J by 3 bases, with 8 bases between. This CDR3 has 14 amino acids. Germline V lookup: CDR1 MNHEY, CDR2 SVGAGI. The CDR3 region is CASSYSRSYYGYTF. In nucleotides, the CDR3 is TGTGCCAGCAGTTACTCAAGGAGTTACTATGGCTACACCTTC.

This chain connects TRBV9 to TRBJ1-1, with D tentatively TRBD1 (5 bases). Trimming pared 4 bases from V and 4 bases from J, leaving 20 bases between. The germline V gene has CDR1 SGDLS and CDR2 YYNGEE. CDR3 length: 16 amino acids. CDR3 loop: CASSPLGGTASTEAFF. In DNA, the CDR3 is TGTGCCAGCAGCCCGCTGGGGGGAACGGCGAGCACTGAAGCTTTCTTT.

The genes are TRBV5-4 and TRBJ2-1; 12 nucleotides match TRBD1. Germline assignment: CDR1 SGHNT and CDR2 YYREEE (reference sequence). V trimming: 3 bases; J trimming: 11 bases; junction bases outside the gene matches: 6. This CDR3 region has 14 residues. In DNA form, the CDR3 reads TGTGCCAGCAGCTCCGGGACAGGGGGCGGACAGCAGTTCTTC. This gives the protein CASSSGTGGGQQFF.

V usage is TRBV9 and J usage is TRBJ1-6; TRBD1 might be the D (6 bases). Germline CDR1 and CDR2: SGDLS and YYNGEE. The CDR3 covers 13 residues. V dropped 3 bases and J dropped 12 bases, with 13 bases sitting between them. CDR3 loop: CASSATGSGPLHF. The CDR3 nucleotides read TGTGCCAGCAGCGCCACAGGGTCGGGACCCCTCCACTTT.

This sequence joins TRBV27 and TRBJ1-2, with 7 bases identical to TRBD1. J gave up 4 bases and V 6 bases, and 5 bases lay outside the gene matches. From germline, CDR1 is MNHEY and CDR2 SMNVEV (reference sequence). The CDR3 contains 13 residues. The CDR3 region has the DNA TGTGCCAGCAGAGGGGACAGCCCCTATGGCTACACCTTC. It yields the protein CASRGDSPYGYTF.

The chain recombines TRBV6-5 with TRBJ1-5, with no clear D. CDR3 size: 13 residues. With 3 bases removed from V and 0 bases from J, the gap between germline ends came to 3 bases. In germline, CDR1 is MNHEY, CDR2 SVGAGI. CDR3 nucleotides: TGTGCCAGCAGTTATTATAGCAATCAGCCCCAGCATTTT. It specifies CASSYYSNQPQHF.

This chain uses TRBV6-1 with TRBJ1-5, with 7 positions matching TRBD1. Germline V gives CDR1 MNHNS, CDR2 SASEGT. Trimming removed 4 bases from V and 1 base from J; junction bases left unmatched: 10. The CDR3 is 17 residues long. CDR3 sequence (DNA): TGTGCCAGCAGTGCCTCCTACAGGGGTGGAAGCAATCAGCCCCAGCATTTT. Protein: CASSASYRGGSNQPQHF.

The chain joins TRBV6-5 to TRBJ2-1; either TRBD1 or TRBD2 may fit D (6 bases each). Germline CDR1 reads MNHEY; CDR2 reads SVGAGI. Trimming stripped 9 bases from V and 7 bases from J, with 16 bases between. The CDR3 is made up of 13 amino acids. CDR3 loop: CASPGAQGNEQFF. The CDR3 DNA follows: TGTGCCAGTCCGGGGGCGCAAGGTAATGAGCAGTTCTTC.